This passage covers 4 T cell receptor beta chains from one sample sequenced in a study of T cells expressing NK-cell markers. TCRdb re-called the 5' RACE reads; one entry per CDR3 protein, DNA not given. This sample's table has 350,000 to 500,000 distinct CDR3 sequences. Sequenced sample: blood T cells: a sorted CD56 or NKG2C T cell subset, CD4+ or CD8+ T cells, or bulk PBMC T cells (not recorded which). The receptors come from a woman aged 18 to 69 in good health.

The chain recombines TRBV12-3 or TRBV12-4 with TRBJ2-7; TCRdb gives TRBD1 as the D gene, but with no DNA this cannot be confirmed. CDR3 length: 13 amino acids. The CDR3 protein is CASSPVGAYEQYF.

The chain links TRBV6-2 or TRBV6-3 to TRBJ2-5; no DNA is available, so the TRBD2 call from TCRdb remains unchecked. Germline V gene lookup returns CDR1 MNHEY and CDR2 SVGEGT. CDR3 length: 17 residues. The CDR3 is CATSPLVLLAGVETQYF.

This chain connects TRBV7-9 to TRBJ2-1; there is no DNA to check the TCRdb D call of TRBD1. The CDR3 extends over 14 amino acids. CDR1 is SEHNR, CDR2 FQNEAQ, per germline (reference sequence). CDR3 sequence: CASSSQGAYNEQFF.

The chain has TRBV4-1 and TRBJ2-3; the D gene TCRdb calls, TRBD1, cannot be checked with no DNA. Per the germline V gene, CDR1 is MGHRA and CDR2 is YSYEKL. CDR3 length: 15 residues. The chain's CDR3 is CASSHAQGAGDTQYF.